This is a list of T cell receptor beta chains from one sample in a study of T cells after yellow fever vaccination. From the 5' RACE reads, TCRdb called clonotypes with MiXCR, one entry per CDR3 protein. Of some 390,000 distinct CDR3 sequences detected, roughly a sixth appear once; the ten largest clones hold 15% to 20%. The sample here was PBMCs, taken before the yellow fever booster vaccination. The receptors shown here come from a man aged 18-30 years who received the YFV17D yellow fever vaccine. Each CDR3 is given with its conserved first and last residue. The D gene is left open where the match is weak. For some rows the clone size is stated as once, few or many, or as a class when expanded; others skip it.

d_call clone_size j_call v_call cdr3_aa cdr3_nt
. few TRBJ1-1 TRBV4-1 CASSQVTAANTEAFF TGCGCCAGCAGCCAAGTCACGGCAGCGAACACTGAAGCTTTCTTT
. . TRBJ1-3 TRBV12-3/TRBV12-4 CASRTTTVFHTIYF TGTGCCAGCCGCACCACGACAGTCTTTCACACCATATATTTT
TRBD1 few TRBJ1-5 TRBV28 CASRRQGGNRPQHF TGTGCCAGCAGGCGACAGGGGGGAAATCGGCCCCAGCATTTT
. . TRBJ1-2 TRBV25-1 CASTMSSTSLWDGYTF TGTGCCAGCACTATGTCCAGTACGAGCCTTTGGGATGGCTACACCTTC
. . TRBJ1-4 TRBV7-9 CASSLGTDEKLFF TGTGCCAGCAGCTTAGGGACTGATGAAAAACTGTTTTTT
TRBD1 . TRBJ1-4 TRBV12-3/TRBV12-4 CASRDLTGSSEKLFF TGTGCCAGCAGGGATCTGACAGGGTCTAGTGAAAAACTGTTTTTT
TRBD1 . TRBJ1-5 TRBV2 CASSTGAVQPQHF TGTGCCAGCAGTACAGGGGCGGTTCAGCCCCAGCATTTT
. many TRBJ1-5 TRBV7-2 CASSLVLRNQPQHF TGTGCCAGCAGCTTAGTACTGCGCAATCAGCCCCAGCATTTT
. few TRBJ1-1 TRBV20-1 CSLIGGGGSYTEAFF TGCAGTCTTATCGGCGGGGGGGGAAGTTACACTGAAGCTTTCTTT
. many TRBJ2-7 TRBV12-3/TRBV12-4 CASSRGYEQYF TGTGCCAGCAGTCGGGGCTACGAGCAGTACTTC
. . TRBJ2-2 TRBV29-1 CSVLDSTGELFF TGCAGCGTCCTCGACAGCACCGGGGAGCTGTTTTTT
. . TRBJ2-3 TRBV6-6 CASLSVVSTDTQYF TGTGCCAGCCTCTCGGTGGTTAGCACAGATACGCAGTATTTT
. few TRBJ1-4 TRBV5-6 CASSLVSRNEKLFF TGTGCCAGCAGCTTGGTATCCCGGAATGAAAAACTGTTTTTT
TRBD1 . TRBJ2-1 TRBV4-1 CASSQPTGTGSGWQFF TGCGCCAGCAGCCAACCCACCGGGACAGGGAGCGGTTGGCAGTTCTTC